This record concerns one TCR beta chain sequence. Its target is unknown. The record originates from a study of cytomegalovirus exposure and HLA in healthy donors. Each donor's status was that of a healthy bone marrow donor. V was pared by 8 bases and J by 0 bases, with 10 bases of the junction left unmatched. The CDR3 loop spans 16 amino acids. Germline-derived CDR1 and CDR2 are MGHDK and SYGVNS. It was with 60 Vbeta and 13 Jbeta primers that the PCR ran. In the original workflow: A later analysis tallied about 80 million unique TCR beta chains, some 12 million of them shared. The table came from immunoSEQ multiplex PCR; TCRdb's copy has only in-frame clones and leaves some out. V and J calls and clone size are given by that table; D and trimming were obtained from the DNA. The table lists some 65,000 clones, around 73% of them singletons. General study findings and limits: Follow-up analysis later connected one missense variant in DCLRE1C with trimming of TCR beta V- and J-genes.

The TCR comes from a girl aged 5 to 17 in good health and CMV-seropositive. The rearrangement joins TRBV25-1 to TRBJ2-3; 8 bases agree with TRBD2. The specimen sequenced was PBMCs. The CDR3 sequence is CASASKRGLSTDTQYF. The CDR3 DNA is TGTGCCAGCGCCTCCAAGCGGGGGTTAAGCACAGATACGCAGTATTTT.